This paragraph covers one T cell receptor (beta chain) sequence. It has no known antigen specificity. No base quality values were provided; no much bigger clone lies one nucleotide off. This record comes from a study of early T cells in non-severe SARS-CoV-2 infection (dated by TCRdb to about 2021). Looking at the study overall: Because TCR sequencing relied on bulk RNA taken from unsorted whole blood, pairing of alpha and beta chains was not possible.

Findings and caveats that apply to the study as a whole: VDJdb matching was skewed toward anti-spike CD8 responses and likely underestimated virus-specific expansions by missing private and CD4 specificities.

Libraries were built with 5' RACE. Reads for this sample came from a NextSeq 500. To correct for sequencing error and PCR bias, the TCR library protocol tagged individual cDNA molecules with unique molecular identifiers. Both TCR alpha and beta chains were sequenced, and tight co-correlation was observed between alpha and beta sequence abundances in each sample. Turning to the authors' computational methods: Decombinator V4 was used to annotate TCR sequences for V gene, J gene and CDR3. Expanded TCRs were defined as changing significantly between any two time points under a Poisson model with p below 0.0001. TCR abundances were normalised to the total number of TCRs sequenced in each sample and reported as counts per million. TRAV1-2 paired with TRAJ12, TRAJ20 or TRAJ33 defined MAIT TCRs, while TRAV10 paired with TRAJ18 defined iNKT TCRs. A search of VDJdb, accessed on 1 November 2021, was run for TCRs annotated to CMV, EBV and SARS-CoV-2, with TCRs annotated for multiple antigens excluded. TCRdb trimmed public reads at Q25 via fastp, called clones via MiXCR and kept in-frame beta chains. CDR3 protein sequences are deduplicated, and each keeps its most common genes and DNA. These V and J calls rely on TCRdb rather than the paper's analysis. The sample includes tens of thousands of distinct CDR3 sequences, with around 14% observed a single time. Roughly 4.2% of the sample goes to the ten largest clones.

According to the germline V gene, CDR1 reads SGHRS and CDR2 reads YFSETQ. Trimmed from V: 0 bases; trimmed from J: 3 bases; junction bases lacking a gene match: 3. From the cysteine through the phenylalanine, the CDR3 covers 15 amino acids. The read is trimmed to its CDR3 DNA, 45 bases read in frame from base 1. The study was a case-control design nested within a healthcare worker cohort in London, UK, with weekly nasopharyngeal swab PCR tests and blood sampling. Healthcare workers were recruited between 23 and 31 March 2020, during the week of the UK lockdown, and were followed weekly for up to about 15 weeks.

The sequenced material came from whole blood. The V and J genes are TRBV5-1 and TRBJ1-1, with TRBD1 matching 9 junction bases. This clonotype originated in an adult who was a healthcare worker with PCR-confirmed SARS-CoV-2 infection or an uninfected control (not recorded which). The DNA sequence is TGCGCCAGCAGCTTGGTGGGACAGGGTGACACTGAAGCTTTCTTT. Its translation reads: CASSLVGQGDTEAFF.